The entry that follows covers one T cell receptor beta chain sequence. As yet, its antigen is unknown. This record comes from a study of T cells in lung cancer brain metastases. Study outcomes and limitations: Effects of preoperative corticosteroids on T cell infiltration in brain metastases could not be controlled. DNA fragmentation in FFPE samples may have prevented full retrieval of the infiltrating T cell repertoire.

Paired samples had equal genomic DNA input, ranging about 2 to 4.92 ug. Using immunoSEQ multiplex PCR, the repertoire was profiled, and TCRdb retains in-frame clones only, with some absent. The table records a few thousand clones, 80% to 90% of them present only once. This receptor was obtained from a man between 70 and 80 years old with non-small cell lung cancer. Sequences were obtained from tumor tissue from the primary lung tumor.

CDR3 region: CASSPPSGTQETQYF. The DNA of the CDR3 is TGCGCCAGCTCGCCCCCCTCGGGGACCCAAGAGACCCAGTACTTC. The chain employs TRBV5-1 and TRBJ2-5; D tentatively reads TRBD1 or TRBD2 (5 bases each). This CDR3 region has 15 residues. Germline V gene lookup returns CDR1 SGHRS and CDR2 YFSETQ. V lost 7 bases, J lost 1 base, and 17 bases lay in between.